A single sample is the source of the 23 T cell receptor beta chains below, sequenced in a study of blood T cells in healthy people across ages. Through a sample-barcoded 5' primer and a J-beta primer mix, a second PCR was run for about 6 to 11 cycles. TCRdb reanalysed the 5' RACE reads using MiXCR and keeps one entry per CDR3 protein. The sample lists about 680,000 distinct CDR3 sequences, 45% to 50% occurring once. Sequencing used blood. The receptors here all came from a woman aged 55-69 years in good health.

J is TRBJ2-2 and V is TRBV6-2 or TRBV6-3, with D possibly matching TRBD1 (6 bases). This CDR3 is 14 amino acids long. Germline lookup yields CDR1 MNHEY and CDR2 SVGEGT. V dropped 8 bases and J dropped 5 bases, with 15 bases sitting between them. In DNA form, the CDR3 reads TGTGCCAGCGGTGACAGGTTTACGACCGGGGAGCTGTTTTTT. Protein sequence: CASGDRFTTGELFF.

The rearrangement uses TRBV4-3 and TRBJ2-1, with 13 bases lining up with TRBD2. Unmatched junction bases numbered 20, after V lost 3 bases and J lost 9 bases. Germline CDR1 and CDR2: LGHNA and YSLEER. This CDR3 comprises 20 residues. CDR3 loop: CASSQTAAGLAGTIRGEQFF. DNA of the CDR3: TGCGCCAGCAGCCAGACGGCGGCGGGACTAGCGGGAACGATCAGGGGTGAGCAGTTCTTC.

This clonotype was observed a few times. The chain couples TRBV20-1 to TRBJ2-3; D is undetermined. Between the trimmed V and J ends, which lost 3 bases and 3 bases, there was a span of 13 bases. CDR3 length equals 14 residues. Germline V gene data show CDR1 as DFQATT and CDR2 as SNEGSKA (reference sequence). Written as DNA, the CDR3 is TGCAGTGCTAGTGGTCAGAAGGAGACAGATACGCAGTATTTT. This sequence encodes CSASGQKETDTQYF.

This clonotype has only a few counts. The gene calls are TRBV6-5 and TRBJ2-7; 7 bases agree with TRBD2. The CDR3 has 12 residues. Germline V gene sequence: CDR1 MNHEY, CDR2 SVGAGI. The J segment lost 0 bases and the V segment lost 11 bases, leaving 4 bases of the junction unmatched. In DNA, the CDR3 is TGTGCCGCGCGGGACTACTCCTACGAGCAGTACTTC. Amino acid sequence: CAARDYSYEQYF.

This clonotype was seen only once. The CDR3 DNA is TGTGCCAGCAGCGATAGCGGGAGGGCCCGGGATGAGCAGTTCTTC. It encodes CASSDSGRARDEQFF. This chain joins TRBV7-3 and TRBJ2-1; TRBD2 matches at 11 bases. The junction had 8 bases not matched to a gene; V was cut back by 5 bases and J by 8 bases. There are 15 residues in the CDR3. CDR1 is SGHTA, CDR2 FQGTGA, per germline.

The rearrangement links TRBV6-1 to TRBJ1-2; no clear D gene. Trimming cost V 5 bases and J 5 bases, with 12 bases left between them. This CDR3 contains 13 residues. Germline CDR1 and CDR2: MNHNS and SASEGT. Written as DNA, the CDR3 is TGTGCCAGCAGTAAGGCAGGAGATTATGGCTACACCTTC. Translation gives CASSKAGDYGYTF.

This clonotype was observed many times. This chain uses TRBV29-1 with TRBJ2-7, with 10 nucleotides matching TRBD1. The CDR3 has 18 amino acids. The V gene end was trimmed by 6 bases and the J gene end by 3 bases; junction bases not matched to a gene: 20. CDR1 is SQVTM and CDR2 is ANQGSEA in the germline V gene. CDR3 residues: CSVTTKLRDRGLNYEQYF. The CDR3 DNA is TGCAGCGTCACCACCAAACTGAGAGACAGGGGGCTTAACTACGAGCAGTACTTC.

This clonotype has more than one count but fewer than ten. The rearrangement uses TRBV4-2 and TRBJ2-3; D uncertain. The CDR3 has 14 amino acids. Germline CDR1 reads LGHNA; CDR2 reads YNFKEQ. Between the trimmed V and J ends, which lost 0 bases and 7 bases, there was a span of 11 bases. Written as DNA, the CDR3 is TGTGCCAGCAGCCAAGAGGGCCAGGCGCATACGCAGTATTTT. It encodes CASSQEGQAHTQYF.

This chain connects TRBV12-3 or TRBV12-4 to TRBJ1-1; a weak D match, TRBD1 (5 bases). Between the trimmed V and J ends, which lost 1 base and 5 bases, there was a span of 14 bases. The length of the CDR3 is 15 residues. This CDR3 is CASSLGPRARTEAFF. The CDR3 region has the DNA TGTGCCAGCAGTTTAGGGCCCAGGGCGAGGACTGAAGCTTTCTTT.

The chain uses TRBV9 and TRBJ2-7; D unresolved. Germline CDR1 reads SGDLS; CDR2 reads YYNGEE. This CDR3 has 16 amino acids. The V end lost 0 bases, the J end lost 0 bases, and 13 bases lay between the germline ends. CDR3 DNA: TGTGCCAGCAGCGTAGGCCCTAGTGGCGGCTCCTACGAGCAGTACTTC. As protein: CASSVGPSGGSYEQYF.

The rearrangement uses TRBV9 and TRBJ2-7, with 7 bases that match TRBD1. Germline V gives CDR1 SGDLS, CDR2 YYNGEE. This CDR3 contains 17 residues. J was trimmed by 1 base and V by 4 bases; bases with no gene match: 14. The chain's CDR3 is CASSPEGGRTGSYEQYF. In DNA, the CDR3 is TGTGCCAGCAGCCCGGAAGGGGGACGGACAGGATCCTACGAGCAGTACTTC.

This clonotype was detected only a few times. The chain's CDR3 is CASSFLGSGANVLTF. CDR3 DNA sequence: TGTGCCAGCAGTTTCCTAGGCTCTGGGGCCAACGTCCTGACTTTC. The chain has TRBV27 and TRBJ2-6; D ambiguous. V lost 3 bases and J 0 bases, leaving 6 bases between the germline ends. CDR1 MNHEY and CDR2 SMNVEV come from the germline V gene (reference sequence). This CDR3 contains 15 residues.

This clonotype was counted only a few times. The chain joins TRBV27 to TRBJ2-6; tentatively, D is TRBD2 (6 bases). Germline V gives CDR1 MNHEY, CDR2 SMNVEV (reference sequence). V lost 8 bases and J 0 bases, leaving 8 bases between the germline ends. The CDR3 has 14 amino acids. CDR3 DNA sequence: TGTGCCAGCGGAGGGAGCTCTGGGGCCAACGTCCTGACTTTC. It specifies CASGGSSGANVLTF.

J is TRBJ2-1 and V is TRBV12-3 or TRBV12-4; 13 positions agree with TRBD2. V trimming: 9 bases; J trimming: 10 bases; junction bases outside the gene matches: 9. The CDR3 is 14 residues long. CDR3 protein: CASLGTSGTGEQFF. DNA of the CDR3: TGTGCCAGTCTAGGGACTAGCGGGACAGGGGAGCAGTTCTTC.

This chain connects TRBV2 to TRBJ1-2, with 7 bases identical to TRBD1. The CDR3 length is 17 residues. J lost 4 bases, V lost 7 bases, and 18 bases had no gene match. Germline CDR1 SNHLY, CDR2 FYNNEI. The CDR3 is CASKRIVGRGSFYGYTF. DNA for the CDR3: TGTGCCAGCAAGAGGATCGTTGGCAGGGGGTCCTTCTATGGCTACACCTTC.

This clonotype was observed a few times. This CDR3 is CASSLGSPSNTEAFF. The CDR3 bases are TGTGCCAGCAGCTTAGGTTCCCCCTCGAACACTGAAGCTTTCTTT. This rearrangement joins TRBV7-9 to TRBJ1-1; D is unresolved. This CDR3 contains 15 residues. V shed 1 base and J shed 1 base, with 10 bases lying between them. Germline assignment: CDR1 SEHNR and CDR2 FQNEAQ (reference sequence).

V gene TRBV7-2 combines with J gene TRBJ2-3, with D possibly matching TRBD2 (5 bases). CDR1 and CDR2 (germline): SGHTA, FQGNSA. The V end lost 3 bases, the J end lost 2 bases, and 9 bases lay between the germline ends. This CDR3 contains 14 residues. The CDR3 spells CASSLGVNTDTQYF. The CDR3 DNA sequence: TGTGCCAGCAGCTTGGGAGTCAACACAGATACGCAGTATTTT.

This clonotype came up a few times. The chain links TRBV6-6 to TRBJ2-3; tentatively, D is TRBD2 (6 bases). This CDR3 is 14 amino acids long. Between the trimmed V and J ends, which lost 4 bases and 0 bases, there was a span of 8 bases. Germline V gene data show CDR1 as MNHNY and CDR2 as SVGAGI (reference sequence). CDR3 loop: CASSFGSSTDTQYF. The CDR3 DNA sequence: TGTGCCAGCAGTTTCGGGAGTAGCACAGATACGCAGTATTTT.

There are many counts of this clonotype. The chain combines TRBV24-1 with TRBJ1-5; D may be TRBD1 (6 bases). This CDR3 comprises 15 residues. CDR1 is KGHDR and CDR2 is SFDVKD in the germline V gene. The V gene lost 4 bases and the J gene lost 6 bases, with 15 bases spanning the gap. This CDR3 is CATSDPDRQGQPQHF. CDR3 DNA sequence: TGTGCCACCAGTGACCCCGACAGGCAAGGTCAGCCCCAGCATTTT.

A word on this clonotype: Relative to the germline gene, one junction end is altered; a read error may explain this. The genes are TRBV4-2 and TRBJ2-1; D is possibly TRBD2 (6 bases). Germline V lookup: CDR1 LGHNA, CDR2 YNFKEQ. This CDR3 is 15 amino acids long. This CDR3 is CVSSQGGTANNEQFF. The CDR3 bases are TGTGTCAGCAGCCAAGGCGGGACGGCAAACAATGAGCAGTTCTTC.

This clonotype appeared a single time. The genes are TRBV5-4 and TRBJ2-7; D not resolved. The CDR3 extends over 13 amino acids. Trimming pared 0 bases from V and 9 bases from J, leaving 13 bases between. Germline CDR1 and CDR2: SGHNT and YYREEE (reference sequence). The chain's CDR3 is CASSLGPQAAQYF. The CDR3, as DNA: TGTGCCAGCAGCTTGGGGCCCCAGGCTGCGCAGTACTTC.

This clonotype turned up a few times. V and J are TRBV15 and TRBJ2-5; TRBD1 aligns across 7 bases. The CDR3 has 12 amino acids. Germline lookup yields CDR1 LNHNV and CDR2 YYDKDF (reference sequence). The V gene end was trimmed by 8 bases and the J gene end by 1 base; junction bases not matched to a gene: 1. The CDR3 protein is CATGTAQETQYF. The CDR3 DNA reads as TGTGCCACCGGGACAGCCCAAGAGACCCAGTACTTC. The entire variable domain, with the rest obtained from reference TRBV15 and TRBJ2-5, is as follows: DAMVIQNPRYQVTQFGKPVTLSCSQTLNHNVMYWYQQKSSQAPKLLFHYYDKDFNNEADTPDNFQSRRPNTSFCFLDIRSPGLGDTAMYLCATGTAQETQYFGPGTRLLVL.

This clonotype appeared many times. V and J are TRBV7-3 and TRBJ2-2; 16 bases line up with TRBD2. This CDR3 has 19 amino acids. The germline V gene has CDR1 SGHTA and CDR2 FQGTGA. The trim removed 2 bases at V and 4 bases at J, leaving 7 bases unmatched. CDR3: CASSLQGLAGGRITGELFF. CDR3 sequence (DNA): TGTGCCAGCAGCTTACAGGGACTAGCGGGAGGGAGGATCACCGGGGAGCTGTTTTTT.